This T cell receptor (beta chain) emerged from a study of cytomegalovirus exposure and HLA in healthy donors. PCR involved 60 Vbeta and 13 Jbeta primers. The repertoire was sequenced with immunoSEQ multiplex PCR; TCRdb's copy has only in-frame clones and lacks some. The sample shows approximately 190,000 clones, around 82% of them seen only once. In germline, CDR1 is KGHSH, CDR2 LQKENI. V trimming: 6 bases; J trimming: 7 bases; junction bases outside the gene matches: 14. This CDR3 region has 16 residues. The chain uses TRBV18 and TRBJ2-3, with TRBD1 identical over 9 bases. The receptor was derived from a woman in her twenties or thirties in good health and CMV-seropositive. Input material: PBMCs. CDR3 nucleotide sequence: TGTGCCAGCTCTCTTGCGGACAGGGGAGTTAGTAATACGCAGTATTTT. Translating it yields CASSLADRGVSNTQYF.